This TCR beta chain came from a study of siplizumab effects on memory and regulatory T cells. The assay was immunoSEQ multiplex PCR, and TCRdb's table has in-frame clones only and misses some. The profile shows more than 45,000 clones, about 97% of them singletons. CDR3 size: 15 residues. V usage is TRBV21-1 and J usage is TRBJ2-7; TRBD2, the D gene given by the table, was not confirmed from the DNA. TRBV21-1 is deemed a pseudogene. The TCR sequence derives from a human donor in good health. Input material: naive CD4+ T cells sorted from blood. CDR3 nucleotides: TGTGCCAGCAGCAAAGGGCCAGGGACTGTTTACGAGCAGTACTTC. Protein product: CASSKGPGTVYEQYF.